Each of the 20 T cell receptor beta chains below was sequenced from the same sample in a study of cytomegalovirus exposure and HLA in healthy donors. Sequenced by immunoSEQ multiplex PCR; TCRdb stores in-frame clones only, minus some. In the table there are about 73,000 clones, roughly 90% of which are singletons. The source material was PBMCs. The origin of the receptors is a woman aged 18 to 35 in good health and CMV-seropositive.

The chain has TRBV6-5 and TRBJ1-2; TRBD1 agrees at 9 bases. Germline trimming cut 2 bases from V and 8 bases from J; bases unmatched to any gene: 3. There are 13 residues in the CDR3. Germline lookup yields CDR1 MNHEY and CDR2 SVGAGI. CDR3 coding DNA: TGTGCCAGCAGTTACCGGACAGGGGAAGGCTACACCTTC. Its protein product is CASSYRTGEGYTF.

This chain joins TRBV29-1 and TRBJ1-2; TRBD1 matches 10 bases. The CDR3 spans 14 residues. J was trimmed by 4 bases and V by 4 bases; bases with no gene match: 6. Germline lookup yields CDR1 SQVTM and CDR2 ANQGSEA. CDR3 residues: CSVAGTGVRYGYTF. CDR3 sequence (DNA): TGCAGCGTTGCTGGGACAGGGGTTCGCTATGGCTACACCTTC.

This chain uses TRBV28 with TRBJ2-1; perhaps TRBD2 as D (6 bases). The CDR3 is 15 residues long. CDR1 and CDR2 from the germline V gene are MDHEN and SYDVKM. V was shortened by 4 bases and J by 7 bases, with 17 bases between the two germline ends. The CDR3 DNA sequence: TGTGCCAGCAGTTCGGTGGGGACTCTAGGAAATGAGCAGTTCTTC. It translates to CASSSVGTLGNEQFF.

Regarding this clone: This specimen includes other DNA sequences encoding the same CDR3. The chain is built from TRBV11-2 and TRBJ2-7; possible D gene TRBD1, 5 bases. This CDR3 is built from 15 residues. Germline loops: CDR1 SGHAT, CDR2 FQNNGV. Trimming left V 4 bases short and J 4 bases short, with 17 bases between. For the CDR3, the DNA is TGTGCCAGCAGCTACAACCCGTCAACAGGTTACGAGCAGTACTTC. Its protein is CASSYNPSTGYEQYF. The variable domain in full, with the rest retrieved from reference TRBV11-2 and TRBJ2-7, is EAGVAQSPRYKIIEKRQSVAFWCNPISGHATLYWYQQILGQGPKLLIQFQNNGVVDDSQLPKDRFSAERLKGVDSTLKIQPAKLEDSAVYLCASSYNPSTGYEQYFGPGTRLTVT.

The chain has TRBV6-6 and TRBJ2-1, with D possibly TRBD1 on 6 matching bases. The V and J ends lost 1 base and 6 bases respectively, with 13 bases between them. CDR3 length equals 15 residues. CDR1 MNHNY and CDR2 SVGAGI come from the germline V gene (reference sequence). CDR3 amino acids: CASSYFKGTSNEQFF. CDR3 nucleotide sequence: TGTGCCAGCAGTTACTTTAAAGGGACAAGCAATGAGCAGTTCTTC.

This chain connects TRBV9 to TRBJ2-1; TRBD1 aligns across 10 bases. CDR1 is SGDLS and CDR2 is YYNGEE in the germline V gene. The V gene end was trimmed by 3 bases and the J gene end by 4 bases; junction bases not matched to a gene: 7. The CDR3 contains 16 residues. As DNA, the CDR3 is TGTGCCAGCAGCGCGGAGGACAGGGGGTTTTACAATGAGCAGTTCTTC. Protein product: CASSAEDRGFYNEQFF.

V and J are TRBV14 and TRBJ2-1; 7 bases agree with TRBD2. V shed 1 base, J shed 6 bases, and the junction held 9 bases outside the gene matches. The CDR3 consists of 16 residues. Per the germline V gene, CDR1 is SGHDN and CDR2 is FVKESK. The CDR3 bases are TGTGCCAGCAGCCAAGGCTCCAGCGGGGTGTCCAATGAGCAGTTCTTC. It encodes CASSQGSSGVSNEQFF.

The J gene is TRBJ1-4, the V gene TRBV11-2; the match to TRBD1 covers 8 bases. Germline CDR1 and CDR2: SGHAT and FQNNGV. This CDR3 is 14 amino acids long. V lost 5 bases to trimming and J lost 5 bases; unmatched junction nucleotides: 4. DNA for the CDR3: TGTGCCAGCAGCCCGGGACAGGAGAATGAAAAACTGTTTTTT. Translation gives CASSPGQENEKLFF.

The CDR3 loop reads CASSLGGVRNQPQHF. Here the CDR3 DNA reads TGTGCCAGCAGCTTAGGGGGGGTCCGAAATCAGCCCCAGCATTTT. This sequence joins TRBV7-2 and TRBJ1-5, with D maybe TRBD1 (5 bases). The CDR3 length is 15 residues. In germline, CDR1 is SGHTA, CDR2 FQGNSA. V was shortened by 1 base and J by 4 bases, with 11 bases between the two germline ends.

The chain couples TRBV7-2 to TRBJ2-7, with D unresolved. This CDR3 has 14 amino acids. Germline lookup yields CDR1 SGHTA and CDR2 FQGNSA. The V end lost 3 bases, the J end lost 0 bases, and 9 bases lay between the germline ends. DNA of the CDR3: TGTGCCAGCAGCTTGCGGCTAACCTCCTACGAGCAGTACTTC. Residues: CASSLRLTSYEQYF.

This chain joins TRBV7-9 and TRBJ1-5, with no clear D. CDR1 is SEHNR, CDR2 FQNEAQ, per germline (reference sequence). Trimming removed 3 bases at V and 0 bases at J, with 12 bases between. This CDR3 is 16 amino acids long. DNA for the CDR3: TGTGCCAGCAGCTTGGGCCACGGATATAGCAATCAGCCCCAGCATTTT. This encodes CASSLGHGYSNQPQHF.

The CDR3 spells CASSVDAGYNSYEQYF. CDR3 coding DNA: TGTGCCAGCAGCGTAGACGCGGGGTACAACTCCTACGAGCAGTACTTC. This chain joins TRBV9 and TRBJ2-7; D possibly corresponds to TRBD2 (6 bases). The CDR3 covers 16 residues. V lost 0 bases and J 0 bases, leaving 13 bases between the germline ends. Germline CDR1 SGDLS, CDR2 YYNGEE.

J is TRBJ1-5 and V is TRBV27; 8 bases are a match to TRBD1. With V trimmed by 5 bases and J by 7 bases, 4 bases remained unmatched. The germline V gene has CDR1 MNHEY and CDR2 SMNVEV (reference sequence). The CDR3 runs to 13 residues. The CDR3, as DNA: TGTGCCAGCAGTCTACAGGGGGACCAGCCCCAGCATTTT. The encoded protein is CASSLQGDQPQHF.

This sequence joins TRBV19 and TRBJ1-3; TRBD1 agrees at 9 bases. V dropped 5 bases and J dropped 1; count of bases not matched to a gene: 6. Germline V gene lookup returns CDR1 LNHDA and CDR2 SQIVND (reference sequence). This CDR3 contains 16 residues. CDR3 protein: CASSPKTGGSGNTIYF. CDR3 coding DNA: TGTGCCAGTAGTCCGAAGACAGGGGGATCTGGAAACACCATATATTTT. The whole variable domain, remainder taken from reference TRBV19 and TRBJ1-3, is DGGITQSPKYLFRKEGQNVTLSCEQNLNHDAMYWYRQDPGQGLRLIYYSQIVNDFQKGDIAEGYSVSREKKESFPLTVTSAQKNPTAFYLCASSPKTGGSGNTIYFGEGSWLTVV.

The chain joins TRBV4-1 to TRBJ1-4; TRBD1 matches 9 bases. V shed 3 bases, J shed 7 bases, and the junction held 9 bases outside the gene matches. The germline CDR1 and CDR2 sequences are MGHRA and YSYEKL. This CDR3 region has 16 residues. The CDR3 reads CASSQRTGAISEKLFF. As DNA, the CDR3 is TGCGCCAGCAGCCAGAGGACAGGGGCAATAAGTGAAAAACTGTTTTTT.

In its sample, this clone was seen once. The chain is built from TRBV18 and TRBJ2-4; a weak D match, TRBD1 (7 bases). Germline V lookup: CDR1 KGHSH, CDR2 LQKENI. The CDR3 extends over 15 amino acids. V was trimmed by 3 bases and J by 9 bases, leaving 18 bases between them. In DNA, the CDR3 is TGTGCCAGCTCACCCCAGACAGGGATGGGGGGCATTCAGTACTTC. Translating it yields CASSPQTGMGGIQYF.

The rearrangement links TRBV4-3 to TRBJ1-4; D is undetermined. V was pared by 6 bases and J by 6 bases, with 11 bases between. Germline lookup yields CDR1 LGHNA and CDR2 YSLEER. This CDR3 has 13 residues. The CDR3 here is CASSYDWDEKLFF. DNA for the CDR3: TGCGCCAGCAGTTATGACTGGGATGAAAAACTGTTTTTT.

The rearrangement uses TRBV15 and TRBJ2-7; 12 nucleotides line up with TRBD2. The V gene's germline CDR1 is LNHNV and CDR2 YYDKDF (reference sequence). The V and J ends lost 5 bases and 4 bases, in that order; junction bases with no gene match: 6. The CDR3 spans 15 residues. CDR3 DNA sequence: TGTGCCACCAGCGTCCGCGGGACTAGCGGGTACGAGCAGTACTTC. As protein: CATSVRGTSGYEQYF.

The chain uses TRBV2 and TRBJ1-1; D perhaps matches TRBD1 (6 bases). This CDR3 has 13 residues. Trimming shortened V by 8 bases and J by 0 bases, and 10 bases separated the two germline ends. CDR1 is SNHLY, CDR2 FYNNEI, per germline. CDR3 nucleotide sequence: TGTGCCAGCTTGACAGGCATGAACACTGAAGCTTTCTTT. It translates to CASLTGMNTEAFF.

The chain links TRBV6-5 to TRBJ1-1; D remains unclear. Germline loops: CDR1 MNHEY, CDR2 SVGAGI. The V gene lost 4 bases and the J gene lost 5 bases, with 11 bases spanning the gap. The CDR3 totals 13 residues. This CDR3 reads CASSLVRGTEAFF. The CDR3 bases are TGTGCCAGCAGTTTAGTAAGAGGAACTGAAGCTTTCTTT.